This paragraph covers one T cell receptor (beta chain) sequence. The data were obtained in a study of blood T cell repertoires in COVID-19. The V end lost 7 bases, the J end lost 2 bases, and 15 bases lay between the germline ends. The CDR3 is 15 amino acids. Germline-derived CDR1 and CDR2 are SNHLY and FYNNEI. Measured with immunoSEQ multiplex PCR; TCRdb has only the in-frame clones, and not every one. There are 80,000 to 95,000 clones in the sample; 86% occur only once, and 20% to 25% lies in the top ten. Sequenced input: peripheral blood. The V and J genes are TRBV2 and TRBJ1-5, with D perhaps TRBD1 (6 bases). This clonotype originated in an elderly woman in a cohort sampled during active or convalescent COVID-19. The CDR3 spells CASTTGLAGNQPQHF. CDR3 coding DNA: TGTGCCAGCACCACAGGGCTAGCGGGCAATCAGCCCCAGCATTTT.